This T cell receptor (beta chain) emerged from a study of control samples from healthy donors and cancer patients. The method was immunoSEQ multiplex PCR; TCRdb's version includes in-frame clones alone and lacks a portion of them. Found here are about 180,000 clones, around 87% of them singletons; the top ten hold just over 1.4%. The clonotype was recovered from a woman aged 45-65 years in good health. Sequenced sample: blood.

Here the CDR3 DNA reads TGTGCCAGCAGTTTAACCATAGGCACTGAAGCTTTCTTT. This codes for CASSLTIGTEAFF. The genes are TRBV27 and TRBJ1-1; D call uncertain. The CDR3 has 13 amino acids. Trimming cost V 2 bases and J 4 bases, with 8 bases left between them. Per germline, CDR1 MNHEY and CDR2 SMNVEV (reference sequence).